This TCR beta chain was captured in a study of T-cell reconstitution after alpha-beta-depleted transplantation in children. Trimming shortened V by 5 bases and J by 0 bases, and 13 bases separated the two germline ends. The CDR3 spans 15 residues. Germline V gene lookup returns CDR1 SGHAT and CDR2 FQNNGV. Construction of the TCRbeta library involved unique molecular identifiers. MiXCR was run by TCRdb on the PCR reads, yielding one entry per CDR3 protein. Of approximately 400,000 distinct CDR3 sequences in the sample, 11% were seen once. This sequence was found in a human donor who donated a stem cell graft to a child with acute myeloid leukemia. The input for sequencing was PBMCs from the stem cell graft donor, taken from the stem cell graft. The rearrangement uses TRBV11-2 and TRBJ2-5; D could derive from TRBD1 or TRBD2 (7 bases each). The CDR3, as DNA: TGTGCCAGCAGCCAGCAGGGGGGGTACCAAGAGACCCAGTACTTC. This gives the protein CASSQQGGYQETQYF.